This T cell receptor beta chain comes out of a study of T-cell memory formation after mild COVID-19. Study-wide background: For the most part, TCR clusters were specific to one donor. Overall study findings and caveats: Still unconfirmed is whether the second-wave clones peaking on day 37 recognized SARS-CoV-2. The appearance of some responding clones in pre-infection memory suggested that cross-reactive memory joined. Shrinking CD4+ clones were chiefly CM and EM; CD8+ ones were chiefly EMRA.

For this clonotype: The antigen remains undetermined.

From the 5' RACE reads, TCRdb called clonotypes with MiXCR, one entry per CDR3 protein. The table has 550,000 to 700,000 distinct CDR3 sequences, 17% seen once. V was pared by 9 bases and J by 1 base, with 2 bases of the junction left unmatched. The CDR3 is 14 amino acids. The V gene's germline CDR1 is KGHDR and CDR2 SFDVKD. The sequence was collected from an adult woman who had mild COVID-19 (a few samples of this study predate the infection). Cell type and time point are not known. Material: PBMCs or a T cell subset sorted from them (not recorded which). The chain recombines TRBV24-1 with TRBJ2-5; 12 bases line up with TRBD2. In nucleotides, the CDR3 is TGTGCCACCGCGACTAGCGGGGGCCAAGAGACCCAGTACTTC. Protein product: CATATSGGQETQYF.